The present entry profiles one T cell receptor beta chain with its context. The antigen is undetermined. Measured with immunoSEQ multiplex PCR; TCRdb has only the in-frame clones, and not every one. The repertoire holds roughly 25,000 clones, with 84% as singletons. V gave up 4 bases and J gave up 7 bases; unmatched junction bases: 6. Germline V gene lookup returns CDR1 SGHTA and CDR2 FQGNSA. CDR3 size: 13 residues. Relapses following autologous stem cell transplantation were seen in all patients, with brentuximab vedotin exposure varying. Negative magnetic selection isolated CD4+ T cells from thawed PBMCs. The data originate from a study of PD-1 blockade in classical Hodgkin lymphoma. The wider study: Patients in the cohort were put on intravenous nivolumab, 3 mg/kg every 2 weeks.

Study-level results: CD4+ TCR diversity climbed significantly by C4D1, unlike CD8+ TCR diversity. Complete responders' baseline diversity resembled that of newly diagnosed patients.

Specimen: CD4+ T cells from blood, collected at baseline. The chain is built from TRBV7-2 and TRBJ1-1; 7 bases align to TRBD1. This receptor was obtained from a human donor with classical Hodgkin lymphoma. The CDR3 nucleotides are TGTGCCAGCAGCTCGACAGGGTGGGGTGAAGCTTTCTTT. This translates into CASSSTGWGEAFF.